A single sample is the source of the 5 T cell receptor beta chains below, sequenced in a study of T-cell reconstitution after alpha-beta-depleted transplantation in children. Unique molecular identifiers were used in preparing the TCRbeta library. A single record per CDR3 protein comes from TCRdb applying MiXCR to the PCR reads. Counted here are around 380,000 distinct CDR3 sequences, around 9.9% occurring once; the ten biggest clones make up roughly 6%. Material: PBMCs from the stem cell graft donor, obtained from the stem cell graft. The receptors come from a human donor who donated a stem cell graft to a child with acute myeloid leukemia.

This clonotype was seen more than once but under ten times. The CDR3 spells CASSILVALEHTEAFF. CDR3 bases: TGTGCCAGCAGCATCCTTGTGGCCCTCGAGCACACTGAAGCTTTCTTT. The rearrangement uses TRBV7-9 and TRBJ1-1; no clear D gene. CDR1 is SEHNR, CDR2 FQNEAQ, per germline (reference sequence). The CDR3 spans 16 residues. V lost 5 bases and J 3 bases, leaving 19 bases between the germline ends. The whole variable domain, remainder taken from reference TRBV7-9 and TRBJ1-1, is DTGVSQNPRHKITKRGQNVTFRCDPISEHNRLYWYRQTLGQGPEFLTYFQNEAQLEKSRLLSDRFSAERPKGSFSTLEIQRTEQGDSAMYLCASSILVALEHTEAFFGQGTRLTVV.

This clonotype was detected ten times or more. The CDR3: CASSVSVYTEAFF. DNA of the CDR3: TGCGCCAGCAGTGTGTCAGTCTACACTGAAGCTTTCTTT. The rearrangement links TRBV10-2 to TRBJ1-1; no firm D call. The V gene lost 4 bases and the J gene lost 3 bases, with 9 bases spanning the gap. CDR1 is WSHSY and CDR2 is SAAADI in the germline V gene. The CDR3 totals 13 residues.

The J gene is TRBJ1-2, the V gene TRBV29-1, with D perhaps matching TRBD1 (5 bases). The CDR3 consists of 12 residues. Germline CDR1 reads SQVTM; CDR2 reads ANQGSEA. V lost 1 base and J 7 bases, leaving 10 bases between the germline ends. This chain's CDR3 is CSVEGAGPGYTF. For the CDR3, the DNA is TGCAGCGTTGAAGGTGCAGGGCCTGGCTACACCTTC.

This clonotype came up a few times. In nucleotides, the CDR3 is TGCGGGGGGAGCGGAAACTACAATGAGCAGTTCTTC. Its translation is CGGSGNYNEQFF. The rearrangement joins TRBV20-1 to TRBJ2-1, with D tentatively TRBD2 (6 bases). This CDR3 has 12 residues. Germline V CDR1 and CDR2: DFQATT, SNEGSKA (reference sequence).

This clonotype came up many times. The gene calls are TRBV5-5 and TRBJ2-5; D not certain. This CDR3 is built from 16 residues. V was cut by 1 base and J by 2 bases, with 15 bases left in between. From germline, CDR1 is SGHKS and CDR2 YYEKEE (reference sequence). The CDR3 spells CASSLPTASPQETQYF. Written as DNA, the CDR3 is TGTGCCAGCAGCTTGCCGACTGCATCTCCGCAAGAGACCCAGTACTTC.